A single sample is the source of the 23 T cell receptor beta chains below, sequenced in a study of blood T cells in healthy people across ages. A J-beta primer mix and a sample-barcoded 5' primer were used in a second PCR of about 7 to 12 cycles. Each CDR3 protein gets one entry after TCRdb re-called the 5' RACE reads with MiXCR. The sample has 600,000 or so distinct CDR3 sequences, around 31% seen once. The sequenced sample consisted of blood. These TCRs come from a woman of 80 years or more in good health.

This clonotype was counted once. The J gene is TRBJ1-2, the V gene TRBV5-1; D gene uncertain. Deletions cut 1 base from V and 6 bases from J, with 13 bases between. The CDR3 totals 14 residues. CDR1 and CDR2 (germline): SGHRS, YFSETQ. The CDR3 protein is CASSLTGAEHGYTF. The CDR3 DNA sequence: TGCGCCAGCAGCTTGACCGGAGCCGAACATGGCTACACCTTC. Variable domain in full (rest from reference TRBV5-1 and TRBJ1-2): KAGVTQTPRYLIKTRGQQVTLSCSPISGHRSVSWYQQTPGQGLQFLFEYFSETQRNKGNFPGRFSGRQFSNSRSEMNVSTLELGDSALYLCASSLTGAEHGYTFGSGTRLTVV.

This clonotype was seen many times. The chain carries TRBV4-2 and TRBJ2-3; TRBD2 agrees at 8 bases. CDR1 and CDR2 (germline): LGHNA, YNFKEQ. J was trimmed by 2 bases and V by 6 bases; bases with no gene match: 7. The CDR3 loop spans 15 amino acids. The CDR3 loop reads CASRPGTRNTDTQYF. The CDR3 DNA is TGTGCCAGCAGGCCAGGGACTAGAAACACAGATACGCAGTATTTT.

This clonotype came up a few times. The chain employs TRBV6-1 and TRBJ1-5, with D uncertain. CDR1 and CDR2 (germline): MNHNS, SASEGT. CDR3 length: 17 amino acids. Trimming cost V 2 bases and J 2 bases, with 16 bases left between them. The CDR3, as DNA: TGTGCCAGCAGTGAACTTTGGTCGCCGAGCGGCAATCAGCCCCAGCATTTT. Translated: CASSELWSPSGNQPQHF.

This clonotype has at least ten counts. The chain couples TRBV20-1 to TRBJ2-3; D is uncertain. CDR3 size: 16 residues. The germline V gene encodes CDR1 DFQATT and CDR2 SNEGSKA (reference sequence). The V end was cut by 2 bases, the J end by 1 base, with 16 bases between. In DNA form, the CDR3 reads TGCAGTGCTAGATCCCCGACGGTGGACCGCACAGATACGCAGTATTTT. It is translated as CSARSPTVDRTDTQYF.

This clonotype was seen repeatedly, ten times or more. The gene calls are TRBV2 and TRBJ2-7, with TRBD1 identical over 7 bases. This CDR3 is 14 amino acids long. Trimming removed 7 bases from V and 2 bases from J; junction bases left unmatched: 8. CDR1 SNHLY and CDR2 FYNNEI come from the germline V gene. CDR3 in amino acids: CASNKGQTTYEQYF. CDR3 coding DNA: TGTGCCAGCAACAAGGGACAGACCACCTACGAGCAGTACTTC.

A word on this clonotype: A single base separates this from a much larger clone, so it may be a read error. The rearrangement joins TRBV6-5 to TRBJ2-5; 9 nucleotides match TRBD2. Trimming removed 2 bases from V and 11 bases from J; junction bases left unmatched: 12. Per the germline V gene, CDR1 is MNHEY and CDR2 is SVGAGI. This CDR3 contains 15 residues. The DNA of the CDR3 is TGTGCCAGCAGTTACGTGAGCGGGGGGTACAATGAGCAGTACTTC. Its protein is CASSYVSGGYNEQYF.

Only a few counts were recorded for this clonotype. A much more abundant neighbour one base away suggests this may be a read error. The chain has TRBV20-1 and TRBJ2-1; 8 bases are shared with TRBD2. From germline, CDR1 is DFQATT and CDR2 SNEGSKA (reference sequence). The CDR3 is 16 amino acids. Unmatched junction bases numbered 10, after V lost 2 bases and J lost 4 bases. CDR3 region: CSARRSGGQRYNEQFF. CDR3 nucleotide sequence: TGCAGTGCTAGACGCAGCGGGGGCCAAAGGTACAATGAGCAGTTCTTC.

This clonotype came up many times. The rearrangement joins TRBV5-1 to TRBJ2-6, with D hard to call. V gave up 2 bases and J gave up 2 bases, with 2 bases separating them. The germline gives CDR1 SGHRS, CDR2 YFSETQ. This CDR3 is 13 amino acids long. CDR3 DNA: TGCGCCAGCAGCTTTACTGGGGCCAACGTCCTGACTTTC. Amino acids: CASSFTGANVLTF.

This clonotype showed up many times. The chain carries TRBV3-1 and TRBJ1-1; no definite D call. Trimming left V 4 bases short and J 0 bases short, with 12 bases between. Germline V gives CDR1 LGHDT, CDR2 YNNKEL (reference sequence). The CDR3 totals 15 residues. CDR3 residues: CASSPRNALNTEAFF. For the CDR3, the DNA is TGTGCCAGCAGCCCCCGGAACGCGTTGAACACTGAAGCTTTCTTT.

The sample holds many counts of this clonotype. The J gene is TRBJ2-5, the V gene TRBV30, with 8 bases fitting TRBD2. CDR1 is GTSNPN and CDR2 is SVGIG in the germline V gene (reference sequence). The CDR3 extends over 17 amino acids. V lost 2 bases and J lost 7; bases outside the gene matches: 18. Written as DNA, the CDR3 is TGTGCCTGGAGTCTGCTACGCGGGGGGCTCTCCAGAGGGACCCAGTACTTC. Encoded protein: CAWSLLRGGLSRGTQYF. The variable domain in full, with the rest retrieved from reference TRBV30 and TRBJ2-5, is SQTIHQWPATLVQPVGSPLSLECTVEGTSNPNLYWYRQAAGRGLQLLFYSVGIGQISSEVPQNLSASRPQDRQFILSSKKLLLSDSGFYLCAWSLLRGGLSRGTQYFGPGTRLLVL.

This clonotype was counted between two and nine times. The junction and the germline gene differ at one end; a read error may be behind it. The chain carries TRBV5-1 and TRBJ1-1; no reliable D call. Germline values: CDR1 SGHRS, CDR2 YFSETQ. The CDR3 runs 15 residues. CDR3 in DNA: TGCGTCAGCACCCGGGGTGGGCAGGAGAACACTGAAGCTTTCTTT. It translates to CVSTRGGQENTEAFF.

Of note for this clonotype: This could be a read error, since a much larger clone is one nucleotide away. This chain connects TRBV12-3 or TRBV12-4 to TRBJ1-2; D possibly corresponds to TRBD1 (6 bases). There are 13 residues in the CDR3. V shed 5 bases and J shed 9 bases, with 16 bases lying between them. The CDR3 DNA is TGTGCCAGCAGTCTGGAGGGGGTCGGTAGCTACACCTTC. Protein: CASSLEGVGSYTF.

This clonotype has only a few counts. The chain recombines TRBV6-4 with TRBJ2-2; D ambiguous. The CDR3 is made up of 15 amino acids. V lost 4 bases to trimming and J lost 4 bases, with 13 bases between them. Germline values: CDR1 MRHNA, CDR2 SNTAGT. The CDR3 coding sequence is TGTGCCAGCAGTGGGGGTGGTCGCCCCACCGGGGAGCTGTTTTTT. As protein: CASSGGGRPTGELFF.

The genes are TRBV20-1 and TRBJ1-6; 8 bases are a match to TRBD1. The CDR3 sequence is 14 residues long. Germline CDR1 DFQATT, CDR2 SNEGSKA (reference sequence). With 3 bases clipped from V and 7 bases from J, the junction kept 5 bases outside the gene matches. For the CDR3, the DNA is TGCAGTGCTAGCGACGGACAGGGAAATTCACCCCTCCACTTT. This codes for CSASDGQGNSPLHF.

A remark on this clonotype: A much larger clone differs by one base, so this may be a read error. This sequence joins TRBV5-5 and TRBJ1-5; D perhaps matches TRBD1 (6 bases). The CDR3 runs to 15 residues. The germline V gene has CDR1 SGHKS and CDR2 YYEKEE (reference sequence). Trimming removed 0 bases from V and 3 bases from J, with 10 bases in between. The CDR3: CASSLDRAFNQPQHF. The DNA for the CDR3 is TGTGCCAGCAGCTTGGACAGGGCGTTCAATCAGCCCCAGCATTTT.

This clonotype was recorded many times. This rearrangement joins TRBV5-6 to TRBJ2-5; the D is unclear. The length of the CDR3 is 14 residues. V lost 3 bases and J lost 4, with 13 bases in between. CDR1 and CDR2 (germline): SGHDT, YYEEEE. Here the CDR3 reads CASSSLGWGETQYF. The CDR3 DNA sequence: TGTGCCAGCAGCTCCCTGGGGTGGGGAGAGACCCAGTACTTC.

In regard to this clonotype: A read error may be the cause here, since a much bigger clone is one base away. The chain uses TRBV14 and TRBJ2-3; D ambiguous. Trimming removed 3 bases from V and 8 bases from J, with 15 bases in between. CDR1 and CDR2 from the germline V gene are SGHDN and FVKESK. The CDR3 totals 14 residues. CDR3 residues: CASSQNLAVATQYF. DNA of the CDR3: TGTGCCAGCAGCCAGAACCTCGCGGTGGCTACGCAGTATTTT. Full variable domain (missing parts from reference TRBV14 and TRBJ2-3): EAGVTQFPSHSVIEKGQTVTLRCDPISGHDNLYWYRRVMGKEIKFLLHFVKESKQDESGMPNNRFLAERTGGTYSTLKVQPAELEDSGVYFCASSQNLAVATQYFGPGTRLTVL.

Many counts were recorded for this clonotype. The chain employs TRBV7-2 and TRBJ2-3; TRBD2 matches at 13 bases. The trim removed 3 bases at V and 5 bases at J, leaving 17 bases unmatched. The germline V gene has CDR1 SGHTA and CDR2 FQGNSA. The CDR3 contains 20 residues. In DNA form, the CDR3 reads TGTGCCAGCAGCTTCCCCTCTCAACTAGCGGGGGGGCCGGTGGAAGATACGCAGTATTTT. Its translation: CASSFPSQLAGGPVEDTQYF.

The sample holds many counts of this clonotype. A much larger clone differs from this one at a single base, so this may be a read error. The rearrangement uses TRBV12-3 or TRBV12-4 and TRBJ2-7; 7 bases fit TRBD2. Germline trimming cut 8 bases from V and 7 bases from J; bases unmatched to any gene: 20. The CDR3 loop spans 16 amino acids. CDR3 region: CASVPSRGVSYNEQYF. As DNA, the CDR3 is TGTGCCAGCGTCCCTTCTCGGGGGGTCTCCTACAATGAGCAGTACTTC.

The chain joins TRBV20-1 to TRBJ2-5; the D call may be TRBD1 or TRBD2 (6 bases each). From germline, CDR1 is DFQATT and CDR2 SNEGSKA (reference sequence). Trimming left V 2 bases short and J 3 bases short, with 16 bases between. This CDR3 is built from 15 residues. CDR3 sequence reads: CSARFGGLAEETQYF. DNA for the CDR3: TGCAGTGCTAGATTCGGGGGCCTCGCCGAAGAGACCCAGTACTTC.

This clonotype was observed many times. The chain employs TRBV6-2 or TRBV6-3 and TRBJ2-7, with a weak D call TRBD1 (6 bases). Germline values: CDR1 MNHEY, CDR2 SVGEGT. V lost 10 bases and J 2 bases, leaving 18 bases between the germline ends. The length of the CDR3 is 14 residues. The CDR3 bases are TGTGCCACCAAAGTCGGGGACACAACCTACGAGCAGTACTTC. The encoded protein is CATKVGDTTYEQYF.

This rearrangement joins TRBV5-4 to TRBJ2-3; D gene ambiguous. Germline CDR1 and CDR2: SGHNT and YYREEE (reference sequence). The length of the CDR3 is 14 residues. The V end was cut by 3 bases, the J end by 5 bases, with 13 bases between. The CDR3, as DNA: TGTGCCAGCAGCTCCGCCTCGAAAGGAGATACGCAGTATTTT. It is translated as CASSSASKGDTQYF. The full variable domain, with the rest looked up from reference TRBV5-4 and TRBJ2-3, is ETGVTQSPTHLIKTRGQQVTLRCSSQSGHNTVSWYQQALGQGPQFIFQYYREEENGRGNFPPRFSGLQFPNYSSELNVNALELDDSALYLCASSSASKGDTQYFGPGTRLTVL.

Many counts were recorded for this clonotype. The chain joins TRBV24-1 to TRBJ2-5; TRBD1 might be the D (5 bases). Trimming stripped 3 bases from V and 5 bases from J, with 12 bases between. Germline V CDR1 and CDR2: KGHDR, SFDVKD. The CDR3 length is 14 residues. The chain's CDR3 is CATSDARVGETQYF. The CDR3 region has the DNA TGTGCCACCAGTGATGCCAGGGTAGGGGAGACCCAGTACTTC.